This T cell receptor beta chain was recovered during a study of T-cell reconstitution after alpha-beta-depleted transplantation in children. Germline CDR1 and CDR2: ENHRY and SYGVKD. This CDR3 has 14 amino acids. The V and J ends lost 1 base and 6 bases respectively, with 9 bases between them. Preparation of the TCRbeta library was carried out with unique molecular identifiers. TCRdb independently ran MiXCR on the PCR reads; one entry per CDR3 protein. The sample includes about 510,000 distinct CDR3 sequences, 9.5% to 12% seen only once; the top ten take 14%. This clonotype was seen a handful of times.

V gene TRBV10-3 combines with J gene TRBJ2-2; D call uncertain. This TCR was sampled from a female patient between 2 and 15 years old who had a stem cell transplant for aplastic anemia, so the T cells may come from the graft donor. The sequencing used PBMCs, mostly from graft donor cells, collected 180 days after TCRalphabeta/CD19-depleted stem cell transplant. The CDR3 DNA is TGTGCCATCAGTGAGTTGGTGATGGCCGGGGAGCTGTTTTTT. This codes for CAISELVMAGELFF.